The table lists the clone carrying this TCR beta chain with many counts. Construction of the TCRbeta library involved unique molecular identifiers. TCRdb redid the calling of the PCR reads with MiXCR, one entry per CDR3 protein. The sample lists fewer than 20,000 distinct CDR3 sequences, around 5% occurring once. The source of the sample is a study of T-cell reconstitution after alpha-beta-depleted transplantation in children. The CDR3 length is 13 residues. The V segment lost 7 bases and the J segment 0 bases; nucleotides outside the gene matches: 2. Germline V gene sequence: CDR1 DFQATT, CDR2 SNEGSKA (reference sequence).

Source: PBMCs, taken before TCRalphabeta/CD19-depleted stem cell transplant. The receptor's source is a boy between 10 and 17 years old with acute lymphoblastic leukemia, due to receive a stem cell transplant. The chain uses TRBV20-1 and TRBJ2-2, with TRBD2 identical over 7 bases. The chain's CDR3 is CSGDYPNTGELFF. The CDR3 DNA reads TGCAGTGGGGACTACCCGAACACCGGGGAGCTGTTTTTT.